This is a list of T cell receptor beta chains from one sample in a study of T cell repertoires in cytomegalovirus infection. No antigen is known for these receptors. MiXCR was run by TCRdb on the reads, yielding one entry per CDR3 protein. In the table there are some 920,000 distinct CDR3 sequences, roughly 31% of which are singletons. The source material was cultured CD8+ T cells from PBMCs, sampled from culture after CMV antigen stimulation. All receptors come from a human donor in good health (CMV status not recorded). Some clones in this sample may be carry-over from other donors' samples. The CDR3 runs from the conserved cysteine through the conserved F or W. Each record gives: D gene, J gene, V gene, clone size, CDR3 DNA, CDR3 protein. D genes are given only for firm matches. Size is stated for part of the rows, as once, few or many counts, or as a class when the clone is expanded.

. TRBJ1-2 TRBV6-2/TRBV6-3 few TGTGCCAGCAGGGACAGTAACTATGGCTACACCTTC CASRDSNYGYTF
. TRBJ2-7 TRBV27 few TGTGCCAGCAGTTTATGGCCCTCCGGGTCCTACGAGCAGTACTTC CASSLWPSGSYEQYF
. TRBJ1-4 TRBV4-1 few TGCGCCAGCAGCCAAGAAATCGGCGTTCTTAATGAAAAACTGTTTTTT CASSQEIGVLNEKLFF
. TRBJ2-3 TRBV24-1 . TGTGCCACCAGTGATTTAAGTGTGGGGGATACGCAGTATTTT CATSDLSVGDTQYF
TRBD1 TRBJ2-4 TRBV2 . TGTGCCAGCAGTGAACGGGACAGGGGTACCAAAAACATTCAGTACTTC CASSERDRGTKNIQYF
. TRBJ2-7 TRBV3-1 . TGTGCCAGCAGCCCCGATCGGAGGGAGCAGTACTTC CASSPDRREQYF
. TRBJ1-5 TRBV7-9 once TGTGCCAGCAGCTTAGTTACAGGCTCCAGCAATCAGCCCCAGCATTTT CASSLVTGSSNQPQHF
. TRBJ1-4 TRBV6-6 few TGTGCCAGCAGTTACCTGTGGAACCGGGAAAAACTGTTTTTT CASSYLWNREKLFF
. TRBJ2-5 TRBV5-4 . TGTGCCAGCAGCTTGATGGAGAACTTCCAAGAGACCCAGTACTTC CASSLMENFQETQYF
. TRBJ2-1 TRBV28 . TGTGCCAGCAGTTCCTATAACCCGGGACTCTCCATCTCCTACAATGAGCAGTTCTTC CASSSYNPGLSISYNEQFF
. TRBJ2-1 TRBV5-1 once TGCGCCAGCAGCTTGGAGTTTGGCTATGAGCAGTGCTTC CASSLEFGYEQCF